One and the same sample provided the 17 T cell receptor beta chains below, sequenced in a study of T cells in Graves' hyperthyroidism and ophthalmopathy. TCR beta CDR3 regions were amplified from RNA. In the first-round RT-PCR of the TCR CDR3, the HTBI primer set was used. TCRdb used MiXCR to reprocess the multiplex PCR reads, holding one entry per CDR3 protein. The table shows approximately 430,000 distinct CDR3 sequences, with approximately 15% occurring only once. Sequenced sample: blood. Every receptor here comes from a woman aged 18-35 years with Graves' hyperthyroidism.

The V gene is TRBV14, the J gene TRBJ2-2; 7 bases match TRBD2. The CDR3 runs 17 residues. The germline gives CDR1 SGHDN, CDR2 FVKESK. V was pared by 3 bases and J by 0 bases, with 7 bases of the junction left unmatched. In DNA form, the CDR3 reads TGTGCCAGCAGCCAGTTCCCAACTAGCGCGAACACCGGGGAGCTGTTTTTT. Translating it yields CASSQFPTSANTGELFF.

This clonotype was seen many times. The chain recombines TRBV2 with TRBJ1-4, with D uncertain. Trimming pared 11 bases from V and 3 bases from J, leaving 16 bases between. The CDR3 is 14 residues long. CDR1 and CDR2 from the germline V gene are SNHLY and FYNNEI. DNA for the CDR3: TGTGCCTCTCTAAAGTGGGCGCCTAATGAAAAACTGTTTTTT. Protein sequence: CASLKWAPNEKLFF.

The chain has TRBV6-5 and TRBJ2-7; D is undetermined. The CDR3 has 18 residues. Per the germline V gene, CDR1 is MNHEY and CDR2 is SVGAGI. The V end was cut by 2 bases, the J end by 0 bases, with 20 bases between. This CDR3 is CASSYLAGSPRSSYEQYF. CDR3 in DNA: TGTGCCAGCAGTTACCTCGCTGGTAGCCCCAGGAGCTCCTACGAGCAGTACTTC.

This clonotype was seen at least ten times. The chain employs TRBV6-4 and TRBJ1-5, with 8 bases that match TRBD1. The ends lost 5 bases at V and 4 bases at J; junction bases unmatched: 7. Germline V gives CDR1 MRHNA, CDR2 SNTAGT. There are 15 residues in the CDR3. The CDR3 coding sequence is TGTGCCAGCAGTTTAACAGGGGGGGCGAATCAGCCCCAGCATTTT. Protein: CASSLTGGANQPQHF.

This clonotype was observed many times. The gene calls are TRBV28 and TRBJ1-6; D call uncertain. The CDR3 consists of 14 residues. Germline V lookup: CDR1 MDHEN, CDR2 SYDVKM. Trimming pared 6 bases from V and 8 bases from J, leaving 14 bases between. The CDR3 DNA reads TGTGCCAGCAGCCCTAACGGGGATTATTCACCCCTCCACTTT. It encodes CASSPNGDYSPLHF. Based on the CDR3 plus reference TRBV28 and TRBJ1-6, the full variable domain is DVKVTQSSRYLVKRTGEKVFLECVQDMDHENMFWYRQDPGLGLRLIYFSYDVKMKEKGDIPEGYSVSREKKERFSLILESASTNQTSMYLCASSPNGDYSPLHFGNGTRLTVT.

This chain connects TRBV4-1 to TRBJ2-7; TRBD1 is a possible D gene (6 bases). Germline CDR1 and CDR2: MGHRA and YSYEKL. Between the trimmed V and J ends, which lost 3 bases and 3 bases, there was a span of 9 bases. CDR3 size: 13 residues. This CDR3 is CASSQGHLYEQYF. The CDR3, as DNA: TGCGCCAGCAGCCAGGGACACCTCTACGAGCAGTACTTC.

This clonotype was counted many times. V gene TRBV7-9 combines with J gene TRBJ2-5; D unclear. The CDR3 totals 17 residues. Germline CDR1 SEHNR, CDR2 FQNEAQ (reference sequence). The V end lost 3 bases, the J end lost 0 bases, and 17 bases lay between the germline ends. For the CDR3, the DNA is TGTGCCAGCAGCTTGCAGGTGTCCTACCGCTACCAAGAGACCCAGTACTTC. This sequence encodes CASSLQVSYRYQETQYF.

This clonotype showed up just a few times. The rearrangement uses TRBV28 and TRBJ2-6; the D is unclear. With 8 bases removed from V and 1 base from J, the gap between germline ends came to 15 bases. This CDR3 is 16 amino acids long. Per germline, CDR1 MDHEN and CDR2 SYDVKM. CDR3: CASCRWVPSGANVLTF. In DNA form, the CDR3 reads TGTGCCAGCTGCCGGTGGGTCCCGTCTGGGGCCAACGTCCTGACTTTC.

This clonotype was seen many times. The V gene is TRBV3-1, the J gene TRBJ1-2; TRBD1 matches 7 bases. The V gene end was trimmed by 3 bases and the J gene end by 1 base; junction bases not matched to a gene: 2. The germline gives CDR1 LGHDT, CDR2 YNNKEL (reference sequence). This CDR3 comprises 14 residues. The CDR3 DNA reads TGTGCCAGCAGCCAGGGACAGATTAACTATGGCTACACCTTC. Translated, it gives CASSQGQINYGYTF.

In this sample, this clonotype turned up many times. CDR3 bases: TGTGCCAGCAGCTTATTAAGTGATCCGGGGGTTGCCTACGAGCAGTACTTC. Encoded protein: CASSLLSDPGVAYEQYF. The chain links TRBV7-2 to TRBJ2-7, with D possibly matching TRBD2 (6 bases). Trimming shortened V by 2 bases and J by 2 bases, and 19 bases separated the two germline ends. Germline V gene lookup returns CDR1 SGHTA and CDR2 FQGNSA. This CDR3 contains 17 residues.

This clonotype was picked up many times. CDR3 loop: CASSPRGAVYEQYF. The CDR3 bases are TGTGCCAGCAGCCCCCGGGGAGCGGTCTACGAGCAGTACTTC. The chain uses TRBV7-2 and TRBJ2-7, with D possibly TRBD2 on 5 matching bases. Germline V gene sequence: CDR1 SGHTA, CDR2 FQGNSA. The CDR3 extends over 14 amino acids. V was shortened by 5 bases and J by 3 bases, with 14 bases between the two germline ends.

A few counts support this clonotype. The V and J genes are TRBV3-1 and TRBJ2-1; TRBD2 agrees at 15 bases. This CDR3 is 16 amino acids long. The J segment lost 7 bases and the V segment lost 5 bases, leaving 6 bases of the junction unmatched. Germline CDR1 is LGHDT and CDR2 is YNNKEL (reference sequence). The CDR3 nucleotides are TGTGCCAGCAGCAAAGGACTAGCGGGGGGGACGAATGAGCAGTTCTTC. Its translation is CASSKGLAGGTNEQFF.

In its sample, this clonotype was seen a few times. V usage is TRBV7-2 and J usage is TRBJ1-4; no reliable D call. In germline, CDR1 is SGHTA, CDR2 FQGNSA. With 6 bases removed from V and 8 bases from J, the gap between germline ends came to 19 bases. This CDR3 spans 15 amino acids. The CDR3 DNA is TGTGCCAGCAGGCCCTCGGGAGGTCGACGGGAAAAACTGTTTTTT. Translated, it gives CASRPSGGRREKLFF. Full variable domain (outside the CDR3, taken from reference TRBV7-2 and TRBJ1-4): GAGVSQSPSNKVTEKGKDVELRCDPISGHTALYWYRQSLGQGLEFLIYFQGNSAPDKSGLPSDRFSAERTGGSVSTLTIQRTQQEDSAVYLCASRPSGGRREKLFFGSGTQLSVL.

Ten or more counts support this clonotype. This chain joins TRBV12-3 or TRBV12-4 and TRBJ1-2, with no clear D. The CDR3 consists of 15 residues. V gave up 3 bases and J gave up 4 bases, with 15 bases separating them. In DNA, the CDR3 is TGTGCCAGCAGTTTTCCCCTGACGGGGTTCTATGGCTACACCTTC. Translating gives CASSFPLTGFYGYTF.

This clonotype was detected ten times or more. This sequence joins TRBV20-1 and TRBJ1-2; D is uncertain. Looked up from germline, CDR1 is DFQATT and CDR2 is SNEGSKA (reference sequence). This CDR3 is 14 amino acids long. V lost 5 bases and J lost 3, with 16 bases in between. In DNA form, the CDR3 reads TGCAGTGCTTGGGCGGCCAGCCTTTACTATGGCTACACCTTC. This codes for CSAWAASLYYGYTF.

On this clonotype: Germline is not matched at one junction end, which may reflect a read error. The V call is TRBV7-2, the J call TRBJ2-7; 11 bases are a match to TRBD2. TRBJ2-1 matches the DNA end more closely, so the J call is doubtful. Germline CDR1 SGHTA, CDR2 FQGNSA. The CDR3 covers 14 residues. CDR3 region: CASSSGLADYEQFF. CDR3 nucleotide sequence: TGCGCCAGCAGCTCGGGACTAGCGGACTACGAGCAGTTCTTC.

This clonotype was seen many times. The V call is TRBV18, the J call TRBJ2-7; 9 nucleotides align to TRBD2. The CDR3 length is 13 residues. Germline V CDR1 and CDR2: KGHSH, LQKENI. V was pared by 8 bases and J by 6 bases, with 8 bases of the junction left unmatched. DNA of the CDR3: TGTGCCAGCGTAGCGGGAGAATCTGTCGAGCAGTACTTC. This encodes CASVAGESVEQYF.